This is a list of T cell receptor beta chains from one sample in a study of T-cell reconstitution after alpha-beta-depleted transplantation in children. One entry per CDR3 protein results from TCRdb running MiXCR on the PCR reads. The sample has approximately 800,000 distinct CDR3 sequences, 16% seen once; the top ten hold roughly 5%. The input for sequencing was PBMCs, mostly from graft donor cells, taken 360 days after TCRalphabeta/CD19-depleted stem cell transplant. The origin of the receptors is a male patient aged 10 to 17 who had a stem cell transplant for acute lymphoblastic leukemia, so the T cells may come from the graft donor. The conserved cysteine and the conserved F or W are not part of the CDR3 here. Clone size appears in some rows only: once, few, many, or a class for an expanded clone.

V	size	J	CDR3
TRBV2	-	TRBJ2-3	ASRPLRGRSTDTQY
TRBV12-3/TRBV12-4	-	TRBJ2-3	ASSLVAGYPDTQY
TRBV20-1	-	TRBJ2-7	SVRRGGPYEQY
TRBV15	many	TRBJ2-7	ATSRGAGSYEQY
TRBV27	-	TRBJ2-2	ASSDQVYTGELF
TRBV5-7	-	TRBJ1-2	ASSLLRTPLDYGYT
TRBV20-1	-	TRBJ1-1	SARSGFWNTEAF
TRBV25-1	few	TRBJ2-7	ASSPFSGLFRDEQY
TRBV4-1	-	TRBJ2-1	ASSQIGPVDPRF
TRBV7-9	many	TRBJ2-1	ASSSSGSNEQF
TRBV20-1	-	TRBJ2-1	SASTSGNSDEQF
TRBV5-1	-	TRBJ2-7	ASSPGQIGYEQY
TRBV6-5	many	TRBJ2-5	ASSYLGGETQY
TRBV5-1	-	TRBJ2-3	ASSLGTSGRGDTQY
TRBV4-1	-	TRBJ2-3	ASSYLRQGKRDTQY
TRBV20-1	-	TRBJ2-7	SARDLGETQGYEQY
TRBV5-1	-	TRBJ1-1	ASTGLGTNTEAF
TRBV7-9	-	TRBJ2-1	ASSPRGGGSSNEQF
TRBV24-1	few	TRBJ2-1	APEGRDVVNEQF
TRBV29-1	many	TRBJ2-1	SVEFGGVGLTNNEQF
TRBV25-1	-	TRBJ2-5	ASSESGRGRFQETQY
TRBV24-1	-	TRBJ2-3	ATADPTGGGPDTQY
TRBV6-5	-	TRBJ2-7	ASSYLTGPGDEQY
TRBV28	few	TRBJ2-7	ASSPGLAGAPFSYEQY
TRBV12-3/TRBV12-4	many	TRBJ2-1	ASSQQGSYNEQF
TRBV29-1	many	TRBJ2-2	SVVLPGGELF
TRBV9	-	TRBJ2-5	ASSVDGGPETQY
TRBV15	-	TRBJ2-7	ATSRDIAGGAYEQY
TRBV7-9	-	TRBJ2-2	ASRGSGRNTGELF
TRBV7-2	many	TRBJ2-1	ASTLTANEQF
TRBV7-2	many	TRBJ2-1	ASRLAGANEQF
TRBV20-1	-	TRBJ2-2	SASWAGRMGGELF
TRBV12-3/TRBV12-4	many	TRBJ2-5	ASSFPTKEETQY
TRBV29-1	many	TRBJ2-7	SVEGLAGVYDEQY
TRBV4-1	-	TRBJ2-2	ASSPRAVEFTGELF
TRBV12-5	few	TRBJ1-3	ASGLVPPGTSSGNTIY
TRBV29-1	few	TRBJ2-2	SVDGGHGELF
TRBV13	-	TRBJ2-7	ASSPPGLPEQY
TRBV11-2	-	TRBJ2-3	ASSLGTSYADTQY
TRBV3-1	-	TRBJ2-7	ASSHTSSYEQY
TRBV10-3	once	TRBJ1-1	ATWTGATEAF
TRBV5-1	-	TRBJ1-3	ASSFWGELGNTIY
TRBV7-6	few	TRBJ2-7	ASSTSIGLYRNEQY
TRBV12-3/TRBV12-4	many	TRBJ1-3	ASSHPGISGNTIY
TRBV24-1	few	TRBJ2-1	ATSDLGVNNEQF
TRBV29-1	few	TRBJ1-3	SVTTAFSGNTIY
TRBV29-1	many	TRBJ2-1	SVGQPTLTSSYNEQF
TRBV4-1	few	TRBJ2-7	ASSQGSRSAYEQY
TRBV5-1	few	TRBJ2-7	ASSLVGGVSSYEQY
TRBV9	-	TRBJ2-7	ASSDETGLAAYEQY